These T cell receptor beta chains were read from a single sample in a study of shared T cell receptors in the human thymus. TCRdb's table, derived via immunoSEQ multiplex PCR, lists solely in-frame clones and lacks some. Of approximately 760,000 clones in the sample, 80% to 90% were seen once. The same sample was also used in a study of human thymus T cells.

Sequencing was done on a sample of thymocytes. The receptor source for this set is a girl under three years old with a congenital heart defect. CDR3s include the opening cysteine and the closing phenylalanine or tryptophan. The D gene is left open where the match is weak. A clone size is listed for some rows: how often the clone was seen (once, few, many), or a class if it is expanded.

CDR3nt,CDR3aa,j_gene,v_gene,d_gene,abundance
TGTGCCAGCAGGGGGGCCCCAGGGGGCTTTTCGACTGAAGCTTTCTTT,CASRGAPGGFSTEAFF,TRBJ1-1,TRBV27,TRBD1,-
TGTGCCAGCAGTCGTCTAGGGCGGGTCGCCTACGAGCAGTACTTC,CASSRLGRVAYEQYF,TRBJ2-7,TRBV6-1,-,-
TGTGCCAGCTCACCACCGGGACTCCTGCTAGGGGAGCAGTACTTC,CASSPPGLLLGEQYF,TRBJ2-7,TRBV18,-,-
TGTGCCAGCACCGAGGAGGCGCTTAGAGAGACCCAGTACTTC,CASTEEALRETQYF,TRBJ2-5,TRBV6-1,-,-
TGTGCCAGCAGTCCCGGACAGGCCTACGAGCAGTACTTC,CASSPGQAYEQYF,TRBJ2-7,TRBV27,TRBD1,-
TGTGCCAGCAGAGATTGGAGAAGATCCTACGAGCAGTACTTC,CASRDWRRSYEQYF,TRBJ2-7,TRBV11-2,-,-
TGCGCCAGCAGGCGAGGTAGCCCAAGCTCCTATAATTCACCCCTCCACTTT,CASRRGSPSSYNSPLHF,TRBJ1-6,TRBV5-1,-,few
TGTGCCAGCAGCTTAGTAGGGGTCGGCAATCAGCCCCAGCATTTT,CASSLVGVGNQPQHF,TRBJ1-5,TRBV7-9,-,once
TGCAGCGTTGAAGATGGGGGACAGGGGGCGTTGGACTATGGCTACACCTTC,CSVEDGGQGALDYGYTF,TRBJ1-2,TRBV29-1,TRBD1,-
TGTGCCAGCAGCCAGACAGGAAGCCTTTACGAGCAGTACTTC,CASSQTGSLYEQYF,TRBJ2-7,TRBV5-8,-,-
TGCGCCAGCAGCCCCACCCCATGGGGGGTTGGGGCTGAAGCTTTCTTT,CASSPTPWGVGAEAFF,TRBJ1-1,TRBV5-1,-,-
TGTGCCAGCAGTGTGGGAGGGGCCTATGGCTACACCTTC,CASSVGGAYGYTF,TRBJ1-2,TRBV2,-,-
TGTGCCACCCGTTTGAGCGGGGTCTACGAGCAGTACTTC,CATRLSGVYEQYF,TRBJ2-7,TRBV28,TRBD2,-
TGTGCCAGCAGATTGGGACAATTTGCTCGGAAACTGTTTTTT,CASRLGQFARKLFF,TRBJ1-4,TRBV14,-,-